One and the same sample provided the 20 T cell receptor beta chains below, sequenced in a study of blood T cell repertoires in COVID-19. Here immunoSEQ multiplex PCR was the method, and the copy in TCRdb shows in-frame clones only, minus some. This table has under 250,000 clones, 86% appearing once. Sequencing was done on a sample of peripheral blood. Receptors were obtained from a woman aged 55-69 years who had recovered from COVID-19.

The CDR3 DNA is TGTGCCAGCAGTGAGACCGGGTATCAGCCCCAGCATTTT. Amino acid sequence: CASSETGYQPQHF. The gene calls are TRBV6-1 and TRBJ1-5; D ambiguous. The ends were cut back, 3 bases at V and 5 bases at J, with 8 bases in the middle. Germline V gene lookup returns CDR1 MNHNS and CDR2 SASEGT. The CDR3 sequence is 13 residues long.

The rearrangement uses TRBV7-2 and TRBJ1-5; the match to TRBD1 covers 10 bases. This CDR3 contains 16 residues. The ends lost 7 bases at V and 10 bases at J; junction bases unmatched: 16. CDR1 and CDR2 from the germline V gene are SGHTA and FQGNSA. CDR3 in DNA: TGTGCCAGCACTATTTCGGGACAGGGGCCTAAAATACCCCAGCATTTT. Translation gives CASTISGQGPKIPQHF.

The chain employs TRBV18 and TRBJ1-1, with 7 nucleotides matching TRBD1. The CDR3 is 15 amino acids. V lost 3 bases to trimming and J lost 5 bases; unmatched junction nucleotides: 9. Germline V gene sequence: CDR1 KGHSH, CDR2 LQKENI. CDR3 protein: CASSPRTGGGTEAFF. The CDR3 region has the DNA TGTGCCAGCTCACCGAGGACAGGAGGAGGTACTGAAGCTTTCTTT. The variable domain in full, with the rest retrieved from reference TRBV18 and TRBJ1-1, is NAGVMQNPRHLVRRRGQEARLRCSPMKGHSHVYWYRQLPEEGLKFMVYLQKENIIDESGMPKERFSAEFPKEGPSILRIQQVVRGDSAAYFCASSPRTGGGTEAFFGQGTRLTVV.

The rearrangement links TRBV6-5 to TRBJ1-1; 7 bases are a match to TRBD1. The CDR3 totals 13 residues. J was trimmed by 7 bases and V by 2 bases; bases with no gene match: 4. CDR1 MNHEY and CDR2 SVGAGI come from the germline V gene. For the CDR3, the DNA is TGTGCCAGCAGTTACAAAGGGACAGTTGAAGCTTTCTTT. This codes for CASSYKGTVEAFF.

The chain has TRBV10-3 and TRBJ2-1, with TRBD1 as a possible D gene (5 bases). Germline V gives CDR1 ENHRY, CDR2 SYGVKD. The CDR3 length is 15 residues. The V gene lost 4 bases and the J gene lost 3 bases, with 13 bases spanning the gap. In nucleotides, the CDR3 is TGTGCCATCAGTGTGGAGACAGTTAACTACAATGAGCAGTTCTTC. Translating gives CAISVETVNYNEQFF.

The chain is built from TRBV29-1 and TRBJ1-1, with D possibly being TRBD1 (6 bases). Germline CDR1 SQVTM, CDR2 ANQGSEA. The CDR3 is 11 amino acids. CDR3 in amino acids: CRGGANTEAFF. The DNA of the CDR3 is TGCAGGGGGGGGGCGAACACTGAAGCTTTCTTT.

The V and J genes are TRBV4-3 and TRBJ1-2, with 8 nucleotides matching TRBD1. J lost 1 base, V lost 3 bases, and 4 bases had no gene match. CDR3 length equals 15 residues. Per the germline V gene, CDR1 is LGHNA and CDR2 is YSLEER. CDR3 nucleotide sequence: TGCGCCAGCAGCCATTCACAGGGGGTTAACTATGGCTACACCTTC. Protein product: CASSHSQGVNYGYTF.

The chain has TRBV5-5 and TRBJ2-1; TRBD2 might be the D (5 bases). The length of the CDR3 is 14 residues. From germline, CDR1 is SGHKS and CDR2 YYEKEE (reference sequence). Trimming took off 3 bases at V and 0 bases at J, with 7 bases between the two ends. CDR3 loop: CASSWTASYNEQFF. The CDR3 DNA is TGTGCCAGCAGCTGGACTGCCTCCTACAATGAGCAGTTCTTC.

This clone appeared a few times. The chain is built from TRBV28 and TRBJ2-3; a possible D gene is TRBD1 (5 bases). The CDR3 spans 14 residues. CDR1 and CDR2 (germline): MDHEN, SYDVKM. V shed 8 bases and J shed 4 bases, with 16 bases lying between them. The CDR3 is CASGDSPLSDTQYF. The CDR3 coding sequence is TGTGCCAGCGGCGACAGTCCCCTCTCAGATACGCAGTATTTT.

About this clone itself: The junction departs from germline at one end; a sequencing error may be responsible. This chain's CDR3 is CASSPTSGGTDTQYF. CDR3 nucleotides: TGTGCTAGCAGCCCGACTAGCGGGGGAACAGATACGCAGTATTTT. The V call is TRBV7-7, the J call TRBJ2-3; 12 bases line up with TRBD2. Germline V lookup: CDR1 SSHAT, CDR2 FNYEAQ (reference sequence). This CDR3 has 15 residues.

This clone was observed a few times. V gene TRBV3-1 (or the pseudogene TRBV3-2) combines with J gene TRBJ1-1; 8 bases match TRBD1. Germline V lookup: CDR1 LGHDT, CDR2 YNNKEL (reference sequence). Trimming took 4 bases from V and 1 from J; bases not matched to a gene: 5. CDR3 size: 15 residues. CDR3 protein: CASSPRDRRNTEAFF. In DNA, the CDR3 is TGTGCCAGCAGCCCAAGGGACAGGAGGAACACTGAAGCTTTCTTT.

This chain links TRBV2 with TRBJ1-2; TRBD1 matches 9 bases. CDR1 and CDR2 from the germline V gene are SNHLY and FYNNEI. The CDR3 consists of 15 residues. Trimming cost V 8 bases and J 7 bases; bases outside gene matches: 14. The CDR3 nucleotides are TGTGCCAGCCCCACCGCCCGGGACAGGGTTACTGGCTACACCTTC. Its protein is CASPTARDRVTGYTF. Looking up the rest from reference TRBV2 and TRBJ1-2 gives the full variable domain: EPEVTQTPSHQVTQMGQEVILRCVPISNHLYFYWYRQILGQKVEFLVSFYNNEISEKSEIFDDQFSVERPDGSNFTLKIRSTKLEDSAMYFCASPTARDRVTGYTFGSGTRLTVV.

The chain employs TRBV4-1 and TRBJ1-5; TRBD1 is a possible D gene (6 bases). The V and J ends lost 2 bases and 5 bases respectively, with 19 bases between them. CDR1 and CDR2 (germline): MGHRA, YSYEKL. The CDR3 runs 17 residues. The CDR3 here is CASSQTTPGQVDQPQHF. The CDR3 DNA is TGCGCCAGCAGCCAAACTACCCCGGGACAAGTCGATCAGCCCCAGCATTTT.

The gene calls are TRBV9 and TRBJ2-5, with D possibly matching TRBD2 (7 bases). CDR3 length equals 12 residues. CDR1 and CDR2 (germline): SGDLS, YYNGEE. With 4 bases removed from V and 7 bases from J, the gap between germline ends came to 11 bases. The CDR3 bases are TGTGCCAGCAGCCCGGGGGGCGGGACCCAGTACTTC. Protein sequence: CASSPGGGTQYF. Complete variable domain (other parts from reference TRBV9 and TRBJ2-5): DSGVTQTPKHLITATGQRVTLRCSPRSGDLSVYWYQQSLDQGLQFLIQYYNGEERAKGNILERFSAQQFPDLHSELNLSSLELGDSALYFCASSPGGGTQYFGPGTRLLVL.

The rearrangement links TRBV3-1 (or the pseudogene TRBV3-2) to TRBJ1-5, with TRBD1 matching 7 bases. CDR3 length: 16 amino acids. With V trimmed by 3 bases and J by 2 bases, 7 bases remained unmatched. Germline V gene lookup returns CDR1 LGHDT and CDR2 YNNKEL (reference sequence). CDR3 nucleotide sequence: TGTGCCAGCAGCCAGGCCCAGGGGGTGGGCAATCAGCCCCAGCATTTT. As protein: CASSQAQGVGNQPQHF.

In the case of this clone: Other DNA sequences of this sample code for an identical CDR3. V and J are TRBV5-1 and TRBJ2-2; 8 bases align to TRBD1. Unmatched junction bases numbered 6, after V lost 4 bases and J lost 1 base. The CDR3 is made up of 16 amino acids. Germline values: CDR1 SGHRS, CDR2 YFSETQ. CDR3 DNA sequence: TGCGCCAGCAGCCCGGGTGACAGGGGGAACACCGGGGAGCTGTTTTTT. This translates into CASSPGDRGNTGELFF.

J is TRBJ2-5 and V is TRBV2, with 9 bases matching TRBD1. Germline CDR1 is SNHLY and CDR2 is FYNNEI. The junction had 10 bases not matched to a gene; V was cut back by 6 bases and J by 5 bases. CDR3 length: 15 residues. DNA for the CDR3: TGTGCCAGCAGGCGACAGGGGGTGGAAGAGGAGACCCAGTACTTC. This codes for CASRRQGVEEETQYF. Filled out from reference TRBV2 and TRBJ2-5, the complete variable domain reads EPEVTQTPSHQVTQMGQEVILRCVPISNHLYFYWYRQILGQKVEFLVSFYNNEISEKSEIFDDQFSVERPDGSNFTLKIRSTKLEDSAMYFCASRRQGVEEETQYFGPGTRLLVL.

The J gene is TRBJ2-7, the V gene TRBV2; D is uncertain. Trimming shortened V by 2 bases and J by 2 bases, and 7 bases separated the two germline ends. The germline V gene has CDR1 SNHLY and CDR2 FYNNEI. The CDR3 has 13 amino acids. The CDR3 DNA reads TGTGCCAGCAGTGAATGGCAGACCTACGAGCAGTACTTC. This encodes CASSEWQTYEQYF.

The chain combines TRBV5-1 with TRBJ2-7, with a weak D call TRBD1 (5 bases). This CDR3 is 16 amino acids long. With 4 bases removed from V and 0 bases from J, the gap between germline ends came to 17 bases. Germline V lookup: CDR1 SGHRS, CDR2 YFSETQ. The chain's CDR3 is CASSLRQTMSSYEQYF. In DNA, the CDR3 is TGCGCCAGCAGCCTCCGACAGACAATGAGCTCCTACGAGCAGTACTTC.

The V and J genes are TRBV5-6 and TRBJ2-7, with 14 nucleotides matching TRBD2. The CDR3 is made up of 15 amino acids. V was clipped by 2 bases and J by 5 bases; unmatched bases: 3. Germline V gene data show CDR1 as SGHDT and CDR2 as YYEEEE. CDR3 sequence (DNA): TGTGCCAGCAGCTTCCAGGGACTAGCGGGGGACGAGCAGTACTTC. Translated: CASSFQGLAGDEQYF.